The TCR beta chain described here comes from a study of shared clonotypes between healthy human individuals. Overall study results and limits: Blood alone was sampled, and tissue repertoires likely differ. Limited genetic and exposure-history diversity came from having few donors.

After removal of 3 bases from V and 7 bases from J, the junction contained 3 bases not matched to a gene. In germline, CDR1 is SGHAT, CDR2 FQNNGV. CDR3 length equals 13 residues. For this clone: Antigen unknown.

Donors, healthy HIV-negative adults, lacked recent acute infections or vaccinations. Assay used: immunoSEQ multiplex PCR; TCRdb lists only in-frame clones, some missing. The sample holds some 240,000 clones, 50% to 75% seen once. The sequenced material came from memory CD4+ T cells sorted from blood. Subset given: CD45RA-negative fraction. The chain combines TRBV11-2 with TRBJ2-5; TRBD1 matches 9 bases. The TCR was taken from a man aged 25 to 40 in good health. CDR3 region: CASSLGTGPTQYF. The CDR3 DNA reads TGTGCCAGCAGCTTGGGGACAGGGCCGACCCAGTACTTC.